The 9 T cell receptor beta chains below were found in one sample sequenced in a study of cytomegalovirus exposure and HLA in healthy donors. 60 Vbeta and 13 Jbeta primers were used in PCR. Clones were sequenced by immunoSEQ multiplex PCR, and TCRdb holds only the in-frame ones, with some missing. The profile shows some 150,000 clones, roughly 74% of them singletons. The sequenced sample consisted of PBMCs. These receptors were collected from a man aged 18 to 35 in good health and CMV-seronegative.

This clone was seen a handful of times. The rearrangement links TRBV5-1 to TRBJ1-1; 8 nucleotides agree with TRBD1. The CDR3 is 15 residues long. Per germline, CDR1 SGHRS and CDR2 YFSETQ. V was clipped by 5 bases and J by 3 bases; unmatched bases: 9. CDR3 sequence reads: CASSDPQGAYTEAFF. The DNA for the CDR3 is TGCGCCAGCAGTGATCCGCAGGGGGCTTACACTGAAGCTTTCTTT.

This clone appeared once. The chain is built from TRBV2 and TRBJ2-5, with 8 bases that match TRBD2. V shed 7 bases and J 4 bases; nucleotides not matched to a gene: 5. Germline V gene lookup returns CDR1 SNHLY and CDR2 FYNNEI. This CDR3 is built from 13 residues. The CDR3 nucleotides read TGTGCCAGCACCGGGGGGGGAACAGAGACCCAGTACTTC. This translates into CASTGGGTETQYF.

The chain uses TRBV5-1 and TRBJ1-2; the D gene is possibly TRBD1 (6 bases). The CDR3 has 14 amino acids. Germline loops: CDR1 SGHRS, CDR2 YFSETQ. The V gene lost 1 base and the J gene lost 0 bases, with 7 bases spanning the gap. CDR3 bases: TGCGCCAGCAGCTTGCAGGGGCCTAACTATGGCTACACCTTC. It codes for CASSLQGPNYGYTF. Full variable domain (remainder filled in from reference TRBV5-1 and TRBJ1-2): KAGVTQTPRYLIKTRGQQVTLSCSPISGHRSVSWYQQTPGQGLQFLFEYFSETQRNKGNFPGRFSGRQFSNSRSEMNVSTLELGDSALYLCASSLQGPNYGYTFGSGTRLTVV.

The chain joins TRBV13 to TRBJ1-6; TRBD1 matches at 8 bases. The CDR3 is made up of 15 amino acids. Per germline, CDR1 PRHDT and CDR2 FYEKMQ (reference sequence). The trim removed 0 bases at V and 8 bases at J, leaving 3 bases unmatched. CDR3 amino acids: CASSLGDREYSPLHF. The CDR3 region has the DNA TGTGCCAGCAGCTTAGGGGACAGGGAATATTCACCCCTCCACTTT.

V gene TRBV15 combines with J gene TRBJ2-5, with TRBD1 matching over 7 bases. Germline V CDR1 and CDR2: LNHNV, YYDKDF (reference sequence). Unmatched junction bases numbered 11, after V lost 5 bases and J lost 5 bases. The CDR3 extends over 15 amino acids. CDR3 in DNA: TGTGCCACCAGCTCCCGGGACAGCACTTGGGAGACCCAGTACTTC. Its translation is CATSSRDSTWETQYF.

The chain is built from TRBV4-1 and TRBJ2-1; D is uncertain. The V gene lost 4 bases and the J gene lost 16 bases, with 14 bases spanning the gap. Germline values: CDR1 MGHRA, CDR2 YSYEKL. The CDR3 is made up of 11 amino acids. The CDR3 is CASSLHETRFF. CDR3 DNA: TGCGCCAGCAGCCTCCACGAGACACGTTTCTTC.

This clone was detected only a few times. The J gene is TRBJ2-3, the V gene TRBV28; no firm D call. Germline loops: CDR1 MDHEN, CDR2 SYDVKM. V gave up 2 bases and J gave up 6 bases, with 6 bases separating them. The CDR3 sequence is 12 residues long. The CDR3 DNA is TGTGCCAGCAGTTTAGTGGGCGATACGCAGTATTTT. Translation gives CASSLVGDTQYF. Full variable domain (outside the CDR3, taken from reference TRBV28 and TRBJ2-3): DVKVTQSSRYLVKRTGEKVFLECVQDMDHENMFWYRQDPGLGLRLIYFSYDVKMKEKGDIPEGYSVSREKKERFSLILESASTNQTSMYLCASSLVGDTQYFGPGTRLTVL.

V gene TRBV5-1 combines with J gene TRBJ2-1; 9 bases fit TRBD1. The CDR3 length is 15 residues. After removal of 0 bases from V and 3 bases from J, the junction contained 1 base not matched to a gene. Germline lookup yields CDR1 SGHRS and CDR2 YFSETQ. The CDR3 nucleotides are TGCGCCAGCAGCTTGGGACAGGGGGGCTACAATGAGCAGTTCTTC. Translation: CASSLGQGGYNEQFF. The whole variable domain, remainder taken from reference TRBV5-1 and TRBJ2-1, is KAGVTQTPRYLIKTRGQQVTLSCSPISGHRSVSWYQQTPGQGLQFLFEYFSETQRNKGNFPGRFSGRQFSNSRSEMNVSTLELGDSALYLCASSLGQGGYNEQFFGPGTRLTVL.

The chain joins TRBV9 to TRBJ2-3; 7 bases line up with TRBD1. There are 17 residues in the CDR3. Per germline, CDR1 SGDLS and CDR2 YYNGEE. Germline trimming cut 0 bases from V and 1 base from J; bases unmatched to any gene: 8. The chain's CDR3 is CASSVALPGQRTDTQYF. The CDR3 DNA sequence: TGTGCCAGCAGCGTAGCTCTTCCGGGACAGCGCACAGATACGCAGTATTTT.